These 20 T cell receptor beta chains were sequenced from one sample in a study of T-cell reconstitution after alpha-beta-depleted transplantation in children. The authors prepared the TCRbeta library with unique molecular identifiers. Each CDR3 protein is one row after TCRdb ran MiXCR on the PCR reads. In the table there are over 550,000 distinct CDR3 sequences, 8% to 11% of which are singletons. The sequenced sample was PBMCs from the stem cell graft donor, obtained from the stem cell graft. These receptors all stem from a human donor who donated a stem cell graft to a child with acute myeloid leukemia.

This clonotype was observed many times. The J gene is TRBJ2-4, the V gene TRBV12-3 or TRBV12-4; 7 bases line up with TRBD1. The CDR3 runs 13 residues. V shed 10 bases and J 5 bases; nucleotides not matched to a gene: 8. The CDR3 reads CAITGDSENIQYF. The CDR3 DNA is TGTGCCATCACCGGGGACAGCGAAAACATTCAGTACTTC.

This chain joins TRBV12-3 or TRBV12-4 and TRBJ2-1; no clear D. The CDR3 covers 16 residues. V lost 7 bases and J 0 bases, leaving 16 bases between the germline ends. The CDR3 is CASTRGSGSSYNEQFF. CDR3 DNA sequence: TGTGCCAGCACCCGCGGCAGTGGCAGCTCCTACAATGAGCAGTTCTTC.

The table lists this clonotype with a few counts. The chain links TRBV12-3 or TRBV12-4 to TRBJ1-1, with 11 bases aligning to TRBD1. The V segment lost 6 bases and the J segment 1 base; nucleotides outside the gene matches: 7. The length of the CDR3 is 16 residues. The CDR3 nucleotides read TGTGCCAGCAGAGACGGACAGGGGGCGAGGAACACTGAAGCTTTCTTT. It yields the protein CASRDGQGARNTEAFF.

This clonotype has at least ten counts. The rearrangement uses TRBV6-2 or TRBV6-3 and TRBJ2-1; TRBD2 is a possible D gene (6 bases). CDR1 and CDR2 (germline): MNHEY, SVGEGT. The V end was cut by 2 bases, the J end by 9 bases, with 11 bases between. The CDR3 extends over 13 amino acids. The CDR3 loop reads CASSYNIGGEQFF. The CDR3 bases are TGTGCCAGCAGTTACAATATCGGGGGTGAGCAGTTCTTC.

The CDR3 here is CASSFDAANTEAFF. The CDR3 coding sequence is TGCGCCAGCAGCTTCGATGCCGCGAACACTGAAGCTTTCTTT. V and J are TRBV5-1 and TRBJ1-1; unclear D gene. CDR1 and CDR2 from the germline V gene are SGHRS and YFSETQ. Trimming left V 2 bases short and J 1 base short, with 9 bases between. There are 14 residues in the CDR3.

This clonotype was counted ten times or more. The CDR3: CSARLAGLSNEQFF. The CDR3 coding sequence is TGCAGTGCTCGTCTAGCGGGCTTGAGTAATGAGCAGTTCTTC. The V and J genes are TRBV20-1 and TRBJ2-1; the match to TRBD2 covers 8 bases. V dropped 5 bases and J dropped 7; count of bases not matched to a gene: 10. The germline gives CDR1 DFQATT, CDR2 SNEGSKA (reference sequence). This CDR3 is built from 14 residues.

This clonotype occurred a few times. The chain employs TRBV20-1 and TRBJ2-7; no clear D. V was pared by 1 base and J by 1 base, with 11 bases between. The CDR3 totals 14 residues. Germline values: CDR1 DFQATT, CDR2 SNEGSKA (reference sequence). The CDR3 loop is CSARAPGGSYEQYF. DNA for the CDR3: TGCAGTGCTAGAGCTCCGGGTGGATCCTACGAGCAGTACTTC.

This clonotype was seen more than once but under ten times. CDR3 sequence (DNA): TGTGCCAGCAGACCATTCAGAGGGGTTGGTGAAGCTTTCTTT. Amino acid sequence: CASRPFRGVGEAFF. The genes are TRBV5-6 and TRBJ1-1; TRBD1 is a possible D gene (5 bases). The V gene's germline CDR1 is SGHDT and CDR2 YYEEEE. Trimming cost V 5 bases and J 7 bases, with 18 bases left between them. The CDR3 sequence is 14 residues long.

This clonotype was observed many times. The V gene is TRBV7-6, the J gene TRBJ2-7; D possibly corresponds to TRBD2 (5 bases). The V end was cut by 7 bases, the J end by 2 bases, with 15 bases between. This CDR3 is 14 amino acids long. The germline V gene encodes CDR1 SGHVS and CDR2 FNYEAQ. The CDR3 DNA is TGTGCCAGCATTAATCCGCGGAGGCCCTACGAGCAGTACTTC. Protein sequence: CASINPRRPYEQYF.

This clonotype was detected ten times or more. V gene TRBV5-1 combines with J gene TRBJ2-5; D is ambiguous. Trimming cost V 0 bases and J 5 bases, with 5 bases left between them. CDR3 length: 12 amino acids. Germline-derived CDR1 and CDR2 are SGHRS and YFSETQ. Here the CDR3 reads CASSLATETQYF. In nucleotides, the CDR3 is TGCGCCAGCAGCTTGGCCACTGAGACCCAGTACTTC.

This chain uses TRBV29-1 with TRBJ1-2, with 8 bases that match TRBD1. Germline trimming cut 0 bases from V and 8 bases from J; bases unmatched to any gene: 5. This CDR3 has 13 amino acids. Germline assignment: CDR1 SQVTM and CDR2 ANQGSEA. As DNA, the CDR3 is TGCAGCGTTGAAGAAGCAGGGGGCAGCGGCTACACCTTC. Protein sequence: CSVEEAGGSGYTF.

The V and J genes are TRBV6-2 or TRBV6-3 and TRBJ2-1, with D maybe TRBD2 (5 bases). The CDR3 covers 13 residues. Germline values: CDR1 MNHEY, CDR2 SVGEGT. The V end lost 6 bases, the J end lost 10 bases, and 16 bases lay between the germline ends. The CDR3 is CASSSRGAQEQFF. Here the CDR3 DNA reads TGTGCCAGCAGCAGCCGGGGAGCACAGGAGCAGTTCTTC.

This clonotype was seen a handful of times. The V call is TRBV20-1, the J call TRBJ2-7; unclear D gene. This CDR3 is built from 13 residues. V lost 5 bases, J lost 2 bases, and 13 bases lay in between. In germline, CDR1 is DFQATT, CDR2 SNEGSKA (reference sequence). Here the CDR3 reads CSAAEPSTYEQYF. CDR3 nucleotides: TGCAGTGCTGCAGAGCCGAGCACCTACGAGCAGTACTTC.

There are a few counts of this clonotype. V usage is TRBV20-1 and J usage is TRBJ1-6, with D maybe TRBD1 (5 bases). The length of the CDR3 is 16 residues. Trimming took 6 bases from V and 5 from J, leaving 20 bases between them. The germline CDR1 and CDR2 sequences are DFQATT and SNEGSKA (reference sequence). This chain's CDR3 is CSAEDVTGVNNSPLHF. The DNA of the CDR3 is TGCAGTGCCGAGGACGTTACGGGGGTCAATAATTCACCCCTCCACTTT.

This clonotype was recorded at least ten times. The gene calls are TRBV25-1 and TRBJ2-7; D perhaps matches TRBD2 (6 bases). The CDR3 has 14 amino acids. CDR1 is MGHDK and CDR2 is SYGVNS in the germline V gene. V dropped 1 base and J dropped 3 bases, with 10 bases sitting between them. In DNA form, the CDR3 reads TGTGCCAGCAGTGAATGGGGGGTGGACTACGAGCAGTACTTC. Translation: CASSEWGVDYEQYF.

The table lists this clonotype with many counts. CDR3 region: CASSTVGPDTQYF. The CDR3 bases are TGTGCCAGCAGTACGGTTGGTCCAGATACGCAGTATTTT. V is TRBV28 and J is TRBJ2-3; no firm D call. CDR3 size: 13 residues. Between the trimmed V and J ends, which lost 5 bases and 4 bases, there was a span of 10 bases. Germline V gives CDR1 MDHEN, CDR2 SYDVKM.

This clonotype occurred many times. The chain has TRBV11-2 and TRBJ1-5, with D uncertain. The germline CDR1 and CDR2 sequences are SGHAT and FQNNGV. V was cut by 1 base and J by 2 bases, with 12 bases left in between. The length of the CDR3 is 16 residues. This CDR3 reads CASSLGGSAGNQPQHF. CDR3 bases: TGTGCCAGCAGCTTAGGGGGTTCGGCTGGCAATCAGCCCCAGCATTTT.

Ten or more counts support this clonotype. The rearrangement uses TRBV7-8 and TRBJ1-1, with D unclear. The CDR3 consists of 12 residues. V was cut by 5 bases and J by 3 bases, with 7 bases left in between. CDR1 and CDR2 from the germline V gene are SGHVS and FQNEAQ. Here the CDR3 reads CASSRVDTEAFF. The CDR3 DNA sequence: TGTGCCAGCAGCCGGGTGGACACTGAAGCTTTCTTT.

This clonotype was seen many times. The V and J genes are TRBV5-1 and TRBJ2-3; TRBD1 or TRBD2 may be the D gene (5 bases each). Trimming removed 0 bases at V and 6 bases at J, with 8 bases between. The CDR3 is 13 residues long. Germline V gene sequence: CDR1 SGHRS, CDR2 YFSETQ. Written as DNA, the CDR3 is TGCGCCAGCAGCTTGGGCTGGGGGGATACGCAGTATTTT. Protein product: CASSLGWGDTQYF.

This clonotype was observed a handful of times. The V gene is TRBV10-3, the J gene TRBJ2-2, with 8 positions matching TRBD1. The CDR3 is made up of 13 amino acids. Germline CDR1 reads ENHRY; CDR2 reads SYGVKD. The V gene end was trimmed by 10 bases and the J gene end by 3 bases; junction bases not matched to a gene: 4. The CDR3: CATLTGDTGELFF. The CDR3 bases are TGTGCCACCTTGACAGGGGACACCGGGGAGCTGTTTTTT.